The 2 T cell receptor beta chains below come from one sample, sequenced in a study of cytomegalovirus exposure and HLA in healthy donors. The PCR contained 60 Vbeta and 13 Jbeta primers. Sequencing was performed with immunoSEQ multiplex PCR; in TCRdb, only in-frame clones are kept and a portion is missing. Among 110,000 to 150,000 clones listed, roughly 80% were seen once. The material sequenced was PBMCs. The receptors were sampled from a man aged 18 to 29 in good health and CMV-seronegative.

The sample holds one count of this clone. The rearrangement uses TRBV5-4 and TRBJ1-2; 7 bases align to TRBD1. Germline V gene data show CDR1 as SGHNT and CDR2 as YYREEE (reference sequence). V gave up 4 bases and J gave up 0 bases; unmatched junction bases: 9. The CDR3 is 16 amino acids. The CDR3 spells CASSGDSLGTNYGYTF. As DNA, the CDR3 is TGTGCCAGCAGCGGGGACAGCCTGGGGACTAACTATGGCTACACCTTC.

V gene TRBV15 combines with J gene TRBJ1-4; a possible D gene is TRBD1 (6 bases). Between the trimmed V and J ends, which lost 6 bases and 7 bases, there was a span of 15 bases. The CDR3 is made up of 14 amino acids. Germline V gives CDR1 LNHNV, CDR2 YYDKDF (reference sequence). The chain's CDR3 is CATSLDRFSEKLFF. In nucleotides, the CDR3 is TGTGCCACCAGTCTCGACAGGTTTAGTGAAAAACTGTTTTTT.